This T cell receptor beta chain was sequenced in a study of T-cell memory formation after mild COVID-19 (dated by TCRdb to 2020 to 2022). Turning to the overall study: Most TCR sequence clusters were specific to one of the two donors. Longitudinal TCRalpha and TCRbeta repertoire sequencing tracked T-cell clones expanding and contracting after mild COVID-19 in two donors. Two young, previously healthy adult volunteers made up the cohort, one male and one female.

The data were produced on an Illumina NovaSeq 6000. TCRalpha and TCRbeta cDNA libraries were built by 5'RACE with constant-segment primers, adding sample barcodes and unique molecular identifiers. RNA was extracted from every sample with Trizol reagent. Amplification of the libraries took two PCR steps, and the second step added a second sample barcode plus Illumina TruSeq adapters. The libraries were sequenced on an Illumina NovaSeq using 2 x 150 bp paired-end reads. Under the source paper's analysis protocol: Reads were demultiplexed and collapsed into UMI-guided consensus sequences with migec v1.2.7. With mixcr v2.1.11, UMI consensuses were aligned to TRA and TRB V and J templates and assembled into clonotypes. A clonotype was counted as expanded or contracted only when both edgeR and NoisET called the clonotype significant, with the noise models trained on biological replicates. For edgeR calls, the thresholds were a false discovery rate-adjusted p below 0.01 and a log2 fold-change of 1. As an exploratory analysis of dynamics, max-normalized trajectories of the 1000 most abundant clonotypes were examined by PCA with hierarchical clustering. The CD4 or CD8 phenotype of responding clones was assigned using the separately sequenced CD4+ and CD8+ repertoires. TCRdb trimmed the raw reads at Q25, called clones with MiXCR and kept productive beta chains. Here each entry gathers all rows of one CDR3 protein and keeps the most common genes and DNA. TCRdb's processing, not the authors', yielded these V and J calls. The sample has about 540,000 distinct CDR3 sequences on record, about 20% of them singletons. Around 12% of the sample is in the top ten clones.

Ficoll-Paque density gradient centrifugation was used to isolate PBMCs. The CDR3 runs 11 amino acids, cysteine and phenylalanine included. Here the CDR3 DNA is all that survives: 33 bases in frame from base 1. Trimming removed 7 bases from V and 8 bases from J, leaving 9 bases between the germline ends. Summary of the overall study and its limitations: SARS-CoV-2 specificity was not confirmed for the second-wave clones peaking on day 37. Only a couple of mild cases were covered in the study, and larger cohorts including severe cases with pre-infection samples were considered necessary. Contracting CD4+ clones were located mainly in the CM and EM memory subsets, whereas CD8+ clones were found to be enriched in EMRA. Some responding clones were detected in pre-infection memory, which suggested that pre-existing cross-reactive memory T cells had joined the SARS-CoV-2 response. Balanced CD4/CD8 phenotypes were observed for clones contracting from day 15 to 85, whereas a bias towards CD4+ was observed for a second wave of clones expanding from day 15 to 37.

This clonotype was detected many times. This clone's antigen is unknown. It has no much larger one-base neighbor in the sample; base qualities were not kept. The sequenced sample consisted of PBMCs or a T cell subset sorted from them (not recorded which). Here the chain combines TRBV12-3 or TRBV12-4 and TRBJ2-1; confidence is insufficient to name the D gene. This clonotype originated in an adult woman who had mild COVID-19 (a few samples of this study predate the infection). The sample titles of this study are shuffled in the database, so cell type and time point are left out; the donor was told from shared clones. The nucleotide sequence reads TGTGCCAGCACCCATCGCGATGAGCAGTTCTTC. This codes for CASTHRDEQFF.